This paragraph reports one T cell receptor beta chain. The data were obtained in a study of blood T cell repertoires in COVID-19. As for the study in general: Sample material is recorded as cDNA or gDNA derived from T cells, B-cell-depleted T cells, or PBMCs.

TCRdb's copy holds only in-frame clones and misses some; the assay was immunoSEQ multiplex PCR. This table has 55,000 to 85,000 clones, roughly 80% appearing once. This CDR3 is built from 17 residues. The V segment lost 5 bases and the J segment 5 bases; nucleotides outside the gene matches: 11. Per the germline V gene, CDR1 is SGHAT and CDR2 is FQNNGV. The sample taken for sequencing was peripheral blood. The TCR originated in a woman in her 70s with acute or convalescent COVID-19. This chain joins TRBV11-2 and TRBJ2-1, with 11 bases lining up with TRBD2. The CDR3 here is CASSRRVAGGHDNEQFF. The DNA of the CDR3 is TGTGCCAGCAGCCGAAGGGTAGCGGGAGGGCATGACAATGAGCAGTTCTTC.